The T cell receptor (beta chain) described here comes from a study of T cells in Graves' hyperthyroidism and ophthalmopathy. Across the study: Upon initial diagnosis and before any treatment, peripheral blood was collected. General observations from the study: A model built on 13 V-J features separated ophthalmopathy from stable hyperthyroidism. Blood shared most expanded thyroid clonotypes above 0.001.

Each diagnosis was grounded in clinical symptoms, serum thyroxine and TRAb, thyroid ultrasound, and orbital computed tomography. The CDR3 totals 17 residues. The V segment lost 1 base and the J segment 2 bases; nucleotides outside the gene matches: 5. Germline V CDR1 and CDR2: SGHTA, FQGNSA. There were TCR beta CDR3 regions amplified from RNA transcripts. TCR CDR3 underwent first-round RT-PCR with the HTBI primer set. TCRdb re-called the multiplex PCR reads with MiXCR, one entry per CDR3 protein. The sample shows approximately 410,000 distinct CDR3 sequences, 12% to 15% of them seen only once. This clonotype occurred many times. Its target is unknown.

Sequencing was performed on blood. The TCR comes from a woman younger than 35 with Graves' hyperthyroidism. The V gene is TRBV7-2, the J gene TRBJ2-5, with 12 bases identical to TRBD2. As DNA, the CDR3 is TGTGCCAGCAGCTTAGTTGGGACTAGCGGGCGACAAGAGACCCAGTACTTC. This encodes CASSLVGTSGRQETQYF.